This TCR beta chain was captured in a study of blood T cell repertoires in COVID-19. Study-wide context: The analysed material was cDNA or gDNA that came from T cells, B-cell-depleted T cells, or PBMCs.

Per the original methods: Estimation of nucleated cell counts relied on the amplification of reference gene primers. The assay was immunoSEQ multiplex PCR, and TCRdb's table has in-frame clones only and misses some. V, J and clone size reflect that table, while D and trimming were determined from the DNA. The sample has 110,000 or so clones; around 91% are singletons. The junction had 6 bases not matched to a gene; V was cut back by 5 bases and J by 3 bases. Germline loops: CDR1 SQVTM, CDR2 ANQGSEA. The CDR3 is 13 residues long. The sequence was obtained from a man between 65 and 80 years old with active or convalescent COVID-19. The chain employs TRBV29-1 and TRBJ2-7; TRBD1 agrees at 8 bases. The specimen sequenced was peripheral blood. The CDR3 DNA sequence: TGCAGCGTTCAGACAGGGGCGGTCTACGAGCAGTACTTC. Residues: CSVQTGAVYEQYF.